These T cell receptor beta chains were read from a single sample in a study of control samples from healthy donors and cancer patients. Profiled with immunoSEQ multiplex PCR; TCRdb holds only in-frame clones, not every one. The sample has 90,000 to 100,000 clones; roughly three quarters are singletons. Source material: blood. These receptors were taken from a woman aged 25-40 years in good health. Both conserved end residues are part of each CDR3. Each record gives: J gene, CDR3 length, D gene, clone size, V gene, CDR3 protein, CDR3 DNA. The D gene is left open where the match is weak. The size entry is marked missing in some rows and otherwise reads once, few, many or a size class.

TRBJ1-5 | 15 | - | - | TRBV7-2 | CASSLLSYSNQPQHF | TGTGCCAGCAGTCTTTTATCTTATAGCAATCAGCCCCAGCATTTT
TRBJ2-7 | 13 | - | - | TRBV11-3 | CASSLSRGGEQYF | TGTGCCAGCAGCTTATCGAGGGGTGGGGAGCAGTACTTC
TRBJ2-1 | 12 | - | once | TRBV6-2/TRBV6-3 | CASSYEGNEQFF | TGTGCCAGCAGTTACGAGGGGAATGAGCAGTTCTTC
TRBJ1-1 | 16 | TRBD1 | - | TRBV19 | CASSTLQGVVNTEAFF | TGTGCCAGTAGTACGCTGCAGGGGGTCGTGAACACTGAAGCTTTCTTT
TRBJ2-7 | 18 | TRBD2 | - | TRBV7-9 | CASSSRGLAGDSSYEQYF | TGTGCCAGCAGCTCGAGGGGACTAGCGGGGGACTCCTCCTACGAGCAGTACTTC
TRBJ2-5 | 15 | TRBD2 | - | TRBV6-6 | CASSAGLAGIETQYF | TGTGCCAGCAGTGCAGGACTAGCGGGGATAGAGACCCAGTACTTC
TRBJ1-1 | 14 | - | - | TRBV4-2 | CASSPWTDDAEAFF | TGTGCCAGCAGCCCCTGGACCGATGACGCTGAAGCTTTCTTT
TRBJ1-1 | 14 | TRBD1 | - | TRBV7-2 | CASSFKGADTEAFF | TGTGCCAGCAGCTTCAAGGGGGCTGACACTGAAGCTTTCTTT
TRBJ1-2 | 15 | TRBD1 | - | TRBV3-1/TRBV3-2 | CASSQVPGGHYGYTF | TGTGCCAGCAGCCAAGTTCCAGGGGGCCACTATGGCTACACCTTC
TRBJ1-1 | 15 | TRBD1 | - | TRBV5-1 | CASSSYRDRNTEAFF | TGCGCCAGCAGCTCCTACCGGGACAGGAACACTGAAGCTTTCTTT
TRBJ1-2 | 13 | - | - | TRBV6-6 | CASSYLQGYGYTF | TGTGCCAGCAGTTACTTACAGGGCTATGGCTACACCTTC
TRBJ1-5 | 17 | - | few | TRBV19 | CASSNPRGGDSNQPQHF | TGTGCCAGTAGTAATCCCCGGGGGGGCGACAGCAATCAGCCCCAGCATTTT
TRBJ2-2 | 15 | - | - | TRBV10-3 | CASHQGGPSTGELFF | TGTGCCTCTCACCAAGGGGGGCCAAGCACCGGGGAGCTGTTTTTT
TRBJ1-3 | 14 | - | - | TRBV30 | CAWSVKGFGNTIYF | TGTGCCTGGAGTGTAAAAGGGTTTGGAAACACCATATATTTT
TRBJ1-1 | 13 | - | few | TRBV11-2 | CASRRTANTEAFF | TGTGCCAGCAGAAGGACAGCGAACACTGAAGCTTTCTTT
TRBJ2-3 | 14 | - | once | TRBV5-5 | CASSLEGDTDTQYF | TGTGCCAGCAGCCTAGAGGGGGACACAGATACGCAGTATTTT